This paragraph reports one T cell receptor (beta chain). V was shortened by 4 bases and J by 0 bases, with 7 bases between the two germline ends. The CDR3 spans 13 residues. Germline CDR1 is SGHTA and CDR2 is FQGTGA. TCRdb recomputed calls from the 5' RACE reads with MiXCR, one row per CDR3 protein. The table shows 300,000 to 350,000 distinct CDR3 sequences, with over 3.5% occurring only once. The sample is drawn from a study of T cells after yellow fever vaccination. The sample was PBMCs, taken 15 days after the yellow fever booster vaccination. The chain is built from TRBV7-3 and TRBJ2-7; D unclear. This receptor was taken from a man younger than 30 who received the YFV17D yellow fever vaccine. The CDR3 spells CASSSRASYEQYF. The CDR3 DNA sequence: TGTGCCAGCAGCTCCCGAGCCTCCTACGAGCAGTACTTC.